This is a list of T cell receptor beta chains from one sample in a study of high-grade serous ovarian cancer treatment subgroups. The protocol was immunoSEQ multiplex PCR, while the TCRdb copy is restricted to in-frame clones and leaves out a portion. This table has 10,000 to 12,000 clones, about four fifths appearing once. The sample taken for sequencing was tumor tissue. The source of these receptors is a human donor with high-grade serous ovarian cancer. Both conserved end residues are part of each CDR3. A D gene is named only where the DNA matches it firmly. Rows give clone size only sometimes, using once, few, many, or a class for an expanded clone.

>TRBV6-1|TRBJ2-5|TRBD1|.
CASSEGQGWRETQYF
TGTGCCAGCAGTGAAGGACAGGGGTGGCGAGAGACCCAGTACTTC
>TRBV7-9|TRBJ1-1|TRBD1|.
CASSSALQGVTTEAFF
TGTGCCAGCAGCTCCGCACTACAGGGGGTCACGACTGAAGCTTTCTTT
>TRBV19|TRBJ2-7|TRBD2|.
CASSTGLAGGPGDEQYF
TGTGCCAGTAGTACCGGACTAGCGGGAGGGCCAGGGGACGAGCAGTACTTC
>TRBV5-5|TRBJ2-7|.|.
CASSLGQGTHEQYF
TGTGCCAGCAGCTTGGGGCAGGGGACCCACGAGCAGTACTTC
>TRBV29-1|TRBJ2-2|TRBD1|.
CSVGDRVNTGELFF
TGCAGCGTTGGGGACAGGGTGAACACCGGGGAGCTGTTTTTT
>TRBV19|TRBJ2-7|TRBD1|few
CASTKGQGHGNEQYF
TGTGCCAGTACCAAAGGACAGGGACACGGTAACGAGCAGTACTTC
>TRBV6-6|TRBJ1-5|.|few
CASSSPSNQPQHF
TGTGCCAGCAGCTCACCGTCCAATCAGCCCCAGCATTTT
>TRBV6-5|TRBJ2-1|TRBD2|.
CASSTGTSGYNEQFF
TGTGCCAGCAGTACCGGGACTAGCGGCTACAATGAGCAGTTCTTC
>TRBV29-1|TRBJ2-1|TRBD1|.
CSAQAGTGGNEQFF
TGCAGCGCCCAAGCCGGGACAGGGGGCAATGAGCAGTTCTTC
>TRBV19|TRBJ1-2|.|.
CASSIDRHDRSGYTF
TGTGCCAGTAGTATAGATCGACACGACCGGAGTGGCTACACCTTC
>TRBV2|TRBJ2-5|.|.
CASLAANQETQYF
TGTGCCAGCCTCGCAGCCAACCAAGAGACCCAGTACTTC
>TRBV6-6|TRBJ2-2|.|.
CASSYGISAGELFF
TGTGCCAGCAGTTACGGGATAAGCGCCGGGGAGCTGTTTTTT
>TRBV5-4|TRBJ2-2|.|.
CASSWGATGELFF
TGTGCCAGCAGCTGGGGTGCCACCGGGGAGCTGTTTTTT
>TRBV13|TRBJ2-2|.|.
CASSSTSSQTGELFF
TGTGCCAGCAGCTCTACTAGTTCCCAGACCGGGGAGCTGTTTTTT
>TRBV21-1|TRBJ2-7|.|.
CASRKPDTGTPYYEQYF
TGTGCCAGCAGAAAACCCGATACCGGGACACCATACTACGAGCAGTACTTC
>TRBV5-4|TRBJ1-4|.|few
CASSPGGTRGSNEKLFF
TGTGCCAGCAGCCCGGGGGGAACCAGGGGATCTAATGAAAAACTGTTTTTT
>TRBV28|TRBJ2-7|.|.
CASSLGTDYEQYF
TGTGCCAGCAGTTTAGGCACGGACTACGAGCAGTACTTC
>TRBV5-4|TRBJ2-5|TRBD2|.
CASSRGTSGREETQYF
TGTGCCAGCAGCAGGGGGACTAGCGGGAGGGAGGAGACCCAGTACTTC
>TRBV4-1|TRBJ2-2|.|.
CASSQPWTDTGELFF
TGCGCCAGCAGCCAACCGTGGACTGACACCGGGGAGCTGTTTTTT
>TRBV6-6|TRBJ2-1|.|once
CASRPDPFNEQFF
TGTGCCAGCAGACCCGACCCATTCAATGAGCAGTTCTTC
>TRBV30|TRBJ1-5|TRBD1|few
CAWSLGQGYQPQHF
TGTGCCTGGAGCCTGGGACAGGGATATCAGCCCCAGCATTTT
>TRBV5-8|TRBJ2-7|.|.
CASSPLRPFYDEQYF
TGTGCCAGCAGCCCCTTGCGACCTTTCTACGATGAGCAGTACTTC
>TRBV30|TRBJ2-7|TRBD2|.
CAWSKGGGYEQYF
TGTGCCTGGAGTAAAGGCGGGGGCTACGAGCAGTACTTC
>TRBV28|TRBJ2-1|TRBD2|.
CASSTGTSGSNEQFF
TGTGCCAGCAGTACCGGGACTAGCGGGAGCAATGAGCAGTTCTTC
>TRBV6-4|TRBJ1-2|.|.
CASSDCGYTF
TGTGCCAGCAGTGACTGTGGCTACACCTTC
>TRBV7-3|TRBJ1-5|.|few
CASSLGPGQPQHF
TGTGCCAGCAGCTTAGGCCCGGGGCAGCCCCAGCATTTT
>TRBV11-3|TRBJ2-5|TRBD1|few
CASSQGDSEETQYF
TGTGCCAGCAGCCAGGGGGACAGTGAAGAGACCCAGTACTTC
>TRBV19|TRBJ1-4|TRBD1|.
CASQTGINEKLFF
TGTGCCAGCCAGACAGGGATTAATGAAAAACTGTTTTTT